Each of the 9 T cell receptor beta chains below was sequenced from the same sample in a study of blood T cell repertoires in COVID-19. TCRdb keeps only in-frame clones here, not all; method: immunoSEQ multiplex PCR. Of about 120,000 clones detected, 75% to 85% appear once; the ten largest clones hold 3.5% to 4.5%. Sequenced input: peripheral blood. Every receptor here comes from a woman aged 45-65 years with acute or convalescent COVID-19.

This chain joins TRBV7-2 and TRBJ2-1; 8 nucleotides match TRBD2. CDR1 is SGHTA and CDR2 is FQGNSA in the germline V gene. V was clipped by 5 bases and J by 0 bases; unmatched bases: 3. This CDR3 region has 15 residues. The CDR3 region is CASSTTSASYNEQFF. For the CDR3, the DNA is TGTGCCAGCAGCACGACTAGCGCCTCCTACAATGAGCAGTTCTTC. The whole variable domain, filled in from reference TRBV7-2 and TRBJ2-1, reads GAGVSQSPSNKVTEKGKDVELRCDPISGHTALYWYRQSLGQGLEFLIYFQGNSAPDKSGLPSDRFSAERTGGSVSTLTIQRTQQEDSAVYLCASSTTSASYNEQFFGPGTRLTVL.

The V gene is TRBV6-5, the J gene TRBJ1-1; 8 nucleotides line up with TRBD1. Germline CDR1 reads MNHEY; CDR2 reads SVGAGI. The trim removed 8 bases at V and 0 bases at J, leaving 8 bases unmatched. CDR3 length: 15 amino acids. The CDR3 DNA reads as TGTGCCAGCCTCAGGGGGACAGGAGTGAACACTGAAGCTTTCTTT. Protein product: CASLRGTGVNTEAFF.

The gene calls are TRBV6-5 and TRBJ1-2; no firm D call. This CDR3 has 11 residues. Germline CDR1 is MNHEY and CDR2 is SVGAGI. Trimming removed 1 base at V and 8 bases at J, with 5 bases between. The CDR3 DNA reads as TGTGCCAGCAGTTACTTCGGGGGCTACACCTTC. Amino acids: CASSYFGGYTF.

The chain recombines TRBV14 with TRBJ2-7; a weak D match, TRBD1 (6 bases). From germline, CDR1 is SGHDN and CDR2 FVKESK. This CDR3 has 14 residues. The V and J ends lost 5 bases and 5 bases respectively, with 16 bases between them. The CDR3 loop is CASSFTLRGNEQYF. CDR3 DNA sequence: TGTGCCAGCAGCTTTACCCTCAGGGGTAACGAGCAGTACTTC.

CDR3 bases: TGTGCCAGCAGTGAGCCAGCCTATAATTCACCCCTCCACTTT. Protein: CASSEPAYNSPLHF. The chain joins TRBV25-1 to TRBJ1-6; D remains ambiguous. Germline V CDR1 and CDR2: MGHDK, SYGVNS. CDR3 size: 14 residues. Trimming pared 3 bases from V and 2 bases from J, leaving 5 bases between.

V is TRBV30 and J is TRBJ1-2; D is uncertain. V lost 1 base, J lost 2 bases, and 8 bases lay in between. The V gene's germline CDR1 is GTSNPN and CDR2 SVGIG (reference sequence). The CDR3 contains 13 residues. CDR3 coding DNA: TGTGCCTGGAGTGGTCAGGTCAACTATGGCTACACCTTC. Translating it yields CAWSGQVNYGYTF.

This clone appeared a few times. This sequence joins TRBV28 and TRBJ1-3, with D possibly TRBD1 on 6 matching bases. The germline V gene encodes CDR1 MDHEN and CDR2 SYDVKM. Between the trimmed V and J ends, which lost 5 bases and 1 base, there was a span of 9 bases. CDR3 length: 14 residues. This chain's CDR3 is CASSPGQSGNTIYF. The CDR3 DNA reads TGTGCCAGCAGTCCCGGACAGTCTGGAAACACCATATATTTT.

The CDR3 sequence is CASSYGDTYSNQPQHF. The CDR3 nucleotides read TGTGCCAGCAGTTACGGGGACACCTATAGCAATCAGCCCCAGCATTTT. The J gene is TRBJ1-5, the V gene TRBV6-6; D perhaps matches TRBD1 (6 bases). The germline CDR1 and CDR2 sequences are MNHNY and SVGAGI (reference sequence). Trimming removed 2 bases from V and 0 bases from J, with 11 bases in between. This CDR3 has 16 residues.

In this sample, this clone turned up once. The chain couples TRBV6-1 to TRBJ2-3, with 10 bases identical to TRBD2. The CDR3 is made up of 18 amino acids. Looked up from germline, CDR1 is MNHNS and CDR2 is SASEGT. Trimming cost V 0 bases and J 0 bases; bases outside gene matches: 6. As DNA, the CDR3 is TGTGCCAGCAGTGAAGCGCGGACTAGCGGAAAAAGCACAGATACGCAGTATTTT. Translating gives CASSEARTSGKSTDTQYF.